This TCR beta chain derives from a study of cytomegalovirus exposure and HLA in healthy donors. Study context: HLA-typed donors were the source of about 85 million unique TCRs held in an early data release. Falling in the Caucasian-associated ancestry cluster were 80% to 90% of under 450 genotyped donors.

This PCR relied on a set of 60 Vbeta primers and 13 Jbeta primers. Assay used: immunoSEQ multiplex PCR; TCRdb lists only in-frame clones, some missing. This table has roughly 140,000 clones, roughly 77% appearing once. Study-level points and caveats: According to an earlier analysis, most TCR beta V segments yielded productive rearrangements about 90% or about 30% of the time. Evidence from a later analysis indicated that most CMV-associated TCR beta chains looked HLA-restricted.

J was trimmed by 5 bases and V by 2 bases; bases with no gene match: 2. Germline lookup yields CDR1 SGHNT and CDR2 YYREEE (reference sequence). The CDR3 is 13 amino acids. To note about this clone: Its antigen is still unknown.

The source is a man aged 25 to 45 in good health and CMV-seronegative. The V call is TRBV5-4, the J call TRBJ1-2, with 8 bases fitting TRBD1. The sequencing input was PBMCs. CDR3 sequence (DNA): TGTGCCAGCAGCTTACGGACAGGGTATGGCTACACCTTC. It translates to CASSLRTGYGYTF.